This TCR beta chain emerged from a study of blood T cell repertoires in COVID-19. Assay: immunoSEQ multiplex PCR; the TCRdb copy retains only in-frame clones and omits some. This table has approximately 72,000 clones, approximately 87% appearing once. CDR3 size: 11 residues. Between the trimmed V and J ends, which lost 3 bases and 4 bases, there was a span of 6 bases. In germline, CDR1 is GTSNPN, CDR2 SVGIG (reference sequence). The V call is TRBV30, the J call TRBJ1-2, with D hard to call. The receptor's source is an elderly woman with acute or convalescent COVID-19. The specimen was peripheral blood. The CDR3 DNA reads TGTGCCTGGAGCGAGGTCTATGGCTACACCTTC. It yields the protein CAWSEVYGYTF.